Listed here are 14 T cell receptor beta chains from one sample, sequenced in a study of cytomegalovirus exposure and HLA in healthy donors. It was with 60 Vbeta and 13 Jbeta primers that the PCR ran. TCRdb's copy holds only in-frame clones and misses some; the assay was immunoSEQ multiplex PCR. Of about 160,000 clones listed, roughly 80% are singletons. The sequencing input was PBMCs. The source is a young man in good health and CMV-seronegative.

This clone was seen only a few times. The chain couples TRBV5-1 to TRBJ2-1, with 9 positions matching TRBD2. The CDR3 runs to 17 residues. The V segment lost 0 bases and the J segment 9 bases; nucleotides outside the gene matches: 13. Germline values: CDR1 SGHRS, CDR2 YFSETQ. The CDR3 here is CASSLAGWSGGRLEQFF. The CDR3 nucleotides read TGCGCCAGCAGCTTGGCAGGATGGAGCGGGGGGCGGCTTGAGCAGTTCTTC.

This sequence joins TRBV7-2 and TRBJ1-1; TRBD1 agrees at 8 bases. The germline gives CDR1 SGHTA, CDR2 FQGNSA. There are 15 residues in the CDR3. J was trimmed by 5 bases and V by 5 bases; bases with no gene match: 10. CDR3 protein: CASSLGRQGRTEAFF. DNA for the CDR3: TGTGCCAGCAGCCTAGGTAGACAGGGGCGGACTGAAGCTTTCTTT.

The V call is TRBV5-6, the J call TRBJ1-1; D not resolved. The V end lost 5 bases, the J end lost 3 bases, and 14 bases lay between the germline ends. Germline V lookup: CDR1 SGHDT, CDR2 YYEEEE. The length of the CDR3 is 14 residues. This CDR3 reads CASRTRNSYTEAFF. The CDR3 DNA sequence: TGTGCCAGCAGGACAAGAAACAGTTACACTGAAGCTTTCTTT.

The chain joins TRBV19 to TRBJ1-5; possibly TRBD1 for D (5 bases). This CDR3 contains 14 residues. From germline, CDR1 is LNHDA and CDR2 SQIVND (reference sequence). Trimming took 6 bases from V and 2 from J, leaving 11 bases between them. CDR3 amino acids: CASRHGAGNQPQHF. CDR3 coding DNA: TGTGCCAGTAGACATGGGGCTGGCAATCAGCCCCAGCATTTT.

V is TRBV9 and J is TRBJ2-5, with 9 bases matching TRBD1. CDR1 SGDLS and CDR2 YYNGEE come from the germline V gene. There are 17 residues in the CDR3. After removal of 2 bases from V and 5 bases from J, the junction contained 13 bases not matched to a gene. The CDR3 coding sequence is TGTGCCAGCAGCGTGCTGGGGGGGACAGGGTCTTACGAGACCCAGTACTTC. This sequence encodes CASSVLGGTGSYETQYF.

This clone has more than one count but fewer than ten. This chain links TRBV14 with TRBJ1-1; D is unclear. Looked up from germline, CDR1 is SGHDN and CDR2 is FVKESK. The CDR3 runs to 14 residues. V dropped 1 base and J dropped 4 bases, with 10 bases sitting between them. The CDR3 reads CASSQVLGGTEAFF. In DNA form, the CDR3 reads TGTGCCAGCAGCCAAGTGCTGGGAGGCACTGAAGCTTTCTTT. Full variable domain (outside the CDR3, taken from reference TRBV14 and TRBJ1-1): EAGVTQFPSHSVIEKGQTVTLRCDPISGHDNLYWYRRVMGKEIKFLLHFVKESKQDESGMPNNRFLAERTGGTYSTLKVQPAELEDSGVYFCASSQVLGGTEAFFGQGTRLTVV.

This rearrangement joins TRBV6-5 to TRBJ2-7; TRBD2 agrees at 8 bases. Per germline, CDR1 MNHEY and CDR2 SVGAGI. This CDR3 is built from 15 residues. J lost 3 bases, V lost 4 bases, and 8 bases had no gene match. CDR3 loop: CASSSVAGSFYEQYF. Here the CDR3 DNA reads TGTGCCAGCAGTTCCGTAGCGGGAAGCTTCTACGAGCAGTACTTC.

The genes are TRBV6-5 and TRBJ1-4, with 8 bases aligning to TRBD1. CDR1 and CDR2 (germline): MNHEY, SVGAGI. The junction had 4 bases not matched to a gene; V was cut back by 7 bases and J by 3 bases. This CDR3 spans 14 amino acids. The chain's CDR3 is CASTQDRANEKLFF. CDR3 nucleotides: TGTGCCAGCACCCAGGACAGGGCTAATGAAAAACTGTTTTTT.

This chain uses TRBV18 with TRBJ1-5; 9 bases agree with TRBD1. CDR1 and CDR2 (germline): KGHSH, LQKENI. CDR3 length equals 16 residues. Trimming took 8 bases from V and 2 from J; bases not matched to a gene: 10. The CDR3 reads CASAETGGGGNQPQHF. Here the CDR3 DNA reads TGTGCCAGCGCGGAGACAGGGGGTGGGGGCAATCAGCCCCAGCATTTT.

This chain uses TRBV11-2 with TRBJ1-6, with D maybe TRBD1 (5 bases). CDR1 is SGHAT and CDR2 is FQNNGV in the germline V gene. The CDR3 loop spans 14 amino acids. Trimming stripped 6 bases from V and 10 bases from J, with 16 bases between. The CDR3 DNA reads as TGTGCCAGCAGTCTGGAGGGGAGGCAATCACCCCTCCACTTT. It encodes CASSLEGRQSPLHF.

V and J are TRBV4-1 and TRBJ1-5; D might be TRBD1 (6 bases). Germline CDR1 MGHRA, CDR2 YSYEKL. CDR3 length: 12 residues. The DNA of the CDR3 is TGCGCAACTGGGGGCGGCAATCAGCCCCAGCATTTT. It codes for CATGGGNQPQHF.

The CDR3 is CASSFDRAGRNTGELFF. The CDR3 DNA sequence: TGCGCCAGCAGCTTTGATAGAGCGGGGCGGAACACCGGGGAGCTGTTTTTT. The J gene is TRBJ2-2, the V gene TRBV5-1; 7 positions agree with TRBD2. With 2 bases clipped from V and 1 base from J, the junction kept 8 bases outside the gene matches. The CDR3 runs 17 residues. Germline CDR1 reads SGHRS; CDR2 reads YFSETQ.

CDR3 sequence (DNA): TGTGCCTGGAGCGAAAGGTGGGGGGACAAAAACATTCAGTACTTC. Its protein is CAWSERWGDKNIQYF. V gene TRBV30 combines with J gene TRBJ2-4; tentatively, D is TRBD2 (6 bases). V lost 3 bases to trimming and J lost 3 bases, with 15 bases between them. The CDR3 is 15 residues long. Germline V gene lookup returns CDR1 GTSNPN and CDR2 SVGIG (reference sequence).

The V call is TRBV6-1, the J call TRBJ2-1; D is uncertain. The germline gives CDR1 MNHNS, CDR2 SASEGT. The CDR3 length is 16 residues. V shed 4 bases and J shed 2 bases, with 15 bases lying between them. The CDR3 sequence is CASSGDTVLAYNEQFF. In DNA, the CDR3 is TGTGCCAGCAGTGGAGATACAGTGTTAGCCTACAATGAGCAGTTCTTC.